This T cell receptor (beta chain) is from a study of early T cells in non-severe SARS-CoV-2 infection. Study in general: With bulk RNA from unsorted whole blood as input, sequencing yielded unpaired chains.

This clonotype was counted many times. Between the trimmed V and J ends, which lost 2 bases and 1 base, there was a span of 10 bases. The germline CDR1 and CDR2 sequences are SGHTA and FQGTGA. The CDR3 totals 15 residues. Individual cDNA molecules received unique molecular identifiers. TCRdb independently ran MiXCR on the 5' RACE reads; one entry per CDR3 protein. The sample has some 60,000 distinct CDR3 sequences, 10% to 15% seen once; the top ten hold 2.9%. The source material was whole blood. V gene TRBV7-3 combines with J gene TRBJ2-3, with D unclear. The source of this sequence is an adult who was a healthcare worker with PCR-confirmed SARS-CoV-2 infection or an uninfected control (not recorded which). CDR3 DNA sequence: TGTGCCAGCAGCTTACCCCCCCGGGGCACAGATACGCAGTATTTT. Protein sequence: CASSLPPRGTDTQYF. Combining the CDR3 with reference TRBV7-3 and TRBJ2-3 gives the whole variable domain GAGVSQTPSNKVTEKGKYVELRCDPISGHTALYWYRQSLGQGPEFLIYFQGTGAADDSGLPNDRFFAVRPEGSVSTLKIQRTERGDSAVYLCASSLPPRGTDTQYFGPGTRLTVL.